A single sample is the source of the 30 T cell receptor beta chains below, sequenced in a study of T cell responses to AZD1222 COVID-19 vaccine. Measured with immunoSEQ multiplex PCR; TCRdb has only the in-frame clones, and not every one. The table shows 75,000 to 80,000 clones, with roughly 88% occurring only once. The material sequenced was peripheral blood, taken 28 days after the second AZD1222 dose. The receptors shown here come from an adult who received the AZD1222 COVID-19 vaccine.

This chain connects TRBV7-3 to TRBJ1-1, with D hard to call. Germline V gene sequence: CDR1 SGHTA, CDR2 FQGTGA. The CDR3 has 13 residues. The germline V and J ends were trimmed by 4 bases and 8 bases, with 14 bases remaining between them. The CDR3 DNA is TGTGCCAGCAGCTCCTCCTCAGGACGGGAAGCTTTCTTT. The encoded protein is CASSSSSGREAFF.

The chain joins TRBV29-1 to TRBJ2-2, with no clear D. The ends were cut back, 0 bases at V and 9 bases at J, with 14 bases in the middle. Germline V gene data show CDR1 as SQVTM and CDR2 as ANQGSEA. This CDR3 has 14 residues. The CDR3 spells CSVEELSGSRELFF. CDR3 bases: TGCAGCGTTGAAGAGTTGTCAGGATCCAGGGAGCTGTTTTTT.

The V and J genes are TRBV6-6 and TRBJ1-4; D unclear. This CDR3 is built from 12 residues. Germline V CDR1 and CDR2: MNHNY, SVGAGI (reference sequence). V was pared by 1 base and J by 6 bases, with 3 bases between. CDR3 bases: TGTGCCAGCAGTTACTTTGATGAAAAACTGTTTTTT. Protein: CASSYFDEKLFF.

V usage is TRBV19 and J usage is TRBJ2-3; possibly TRBD1 for D (6 bases). Germline V gene data show CDR1 as LNHDA and CDR2 as SQIVND (reference sequence). Trimming cost V 5 bases and J 0 bases, with 15 bases left between them. The CDR3 length is 16 residues. The CDR3 spells CASSPPGDTSTDTQYF. The CDR3 coding sequence is TGTGCCAGTAGTCCCCCAGGGGACACGAGCACAGATACGCAGTATTTT.

The rearrangement uses TRBV6-5 and TRBJ2-3; tentative D call: TRBD1 (6 bases). V was pared by 8 bases and J by 1 base, with 16 bases between. Per germline, CDR1 MNHEY and CDR2 SVGAGI. The CDR3 is 15 amino acids. The CDR3 nucleotides read TGTGCCAGCGGCCAAACAGGGTCCGGCACAGATACGCAGTATTTT. It encodes CASGQTGSGTDTQYF.

With respect to this clone: The sample carries other DNA sequences with the same CDR3. The chain employs TRBV7-9 and TRBJ1-2; 7 positions match TRBD1. The CDR3 contains 13 residues. The ends lost 4 bases at V and 2 bases at J; junction bases unmatched: 1. Germline assignment: CDR1 SEHNR and CDR2 FQNEAQ (reference sequence). The CDR3 sequence: CASSWTGNYGYTF. CDR3 bases: TGTGCCAGCAGCTGGACAGGCAACTATGGCTACACCTTC.

This rearrangement joins TRBV12-3 or TRBV12-4 to TRBJ2-1; a weak D match, TRBD2 (5 bases). Deletions cut 10 bases from V and 8 bases from J, with 12 bases between. This CDR3 has 11 amino acids. The chain's CDR3 is CATGVGDEQFF. The DNA for the CDR3 is TGTGCCACCGGGGTCGGTGATGAGCAGTTCTTC.

This clone was counted only a few times. The chain carries TRBV7-2 and TRBJ1-1; no clear D. With 4 bases removed from V and 5 bases from J, the gap between germline ends came to 11 bases. Per germline, CDR1 SGHTA and CDR2 FQGNSA. This CDR3 has 13 residues. In DNA, the CDR3 is TGTGCCAGCAGCTGGACTCGGGGAACTGAAGCTTTCTTT. This translates into CASSWTRGTEAFF.

The CDR3 spells CASSPGGNTEAFF. In DNA form, the CDR3 reads TGTGCCAGCAGCCCCGGAGGGAACACTGAAGCTTTCTTT. The rearrangement uses TRBV6-5 and TRBJ1-1; D gene uncertain. CDR3 length equals 13 residues. Trimming took off 6 bases at V and 1 base at J, with 9 bases between the two ends. In germline, CDR1 is MNHEY, CDR2 SVGAGI.

V usage is TRBV2 and J usage is TRBJ2-7; TRBD2 aligns across 9 bases. The CDR3 is 15 amino acids. Germline CDR1 SNHLY, CDR2 FYNNEI. Unmatched junction bases numbered 6, after V lost 1 base and J lost 5 bases. The CDR3 DNA follows: TGTGCCAGCAGTGAAGTGGTAGCGGGGGACCACGAGCAGTACTTC. It encodes CASSEVVAGDHEQYF.

J is TRBJ1-2 and V is TRBV3-1 (or the pseudogene TRBV3-2); D might be TRBD1 (6 bases). Germline values: CDR1 LGHDT, CDR2 YNNKEL (reference sequence). This CDR3 is built from 16 residues. V was shortened by 2 bases and J by 6 bases, with 19 bases between the two germline ends. CDR3 in amino acids: CASSQMPARGKNGYTF. CDR3 in DNA: TGTGCCAGCAGCCAAATGCCGGCCAGGGGCAAAAATGGCTACACCTTC.

The rearrangement joins TRBV5-1 to TRBJ2-7; 7 bases are shared with TRBD1. CDR3 length: 14 residues. V gave up 2 bases and J gave up 5 bases; unmatched junction bases: 7. Germline lookup yields CDR1 SGHRS and CDR2 YFSETQ. This chain's CDR3 is CASSFGDRAHEQYF. CDR3 nucleotides: TGCGCCAGCAGCTTCGGAGACAGGGCACACGAGCAGTACTTC.

The chain combines TRBV19 with TRBJ1-1; D may be TRBD1 (6 bases). The CDR3 length is 13 residues. Looked up from germline, CDR1 is LNHDA and CDR2 is SQIVND (reference sequence). Trimming removed 4 bases from V and 4 bases from J, with 10 bases in between. As DNA, the CDR3 is TGTGCCAGTAGTACGTCCAGGGGCACTGAAGCTTTCTTT. Its protein is CASSTSRGTEAFF.

The rearrangement joins TRBV11-2 to TRBJ1-1; no firm D call. CDR1 SGHAT and CDR2 FQNNGV come from the germline V gene. This CDR3 region has 13 residues. V lost 6 bases, J lost 2 bases, and 10 bases lay in between. The CDR3 nucleotides are TGTGCCAGCAGACGCACTCCTAACACTGAAGCTTTCTTT. Translation: CASRRTPNTEAFF.

The rearrangement links TRBV28 to TRBJ1-1; no reliable D call. Germline V gene sequence: CDR1 MDHEN, CDR2 SYDVKM. The CDR3 spans 11 residues. Trimming cost V 5 bases and J 11 bases, with 12 bases left between them. The CDR3 is CASSPTGEAFF. CDR3 DNA: TGTGCCAGCAGTCCCACGGGTGAGGCTTTCTTT.

The chain uses TRBV30 and TRBJ1-2; TRBD1 agrees at 7 bases. The CDR3 extends over 14 amino acids. Germline V gives CDR1 GTSNPN, CDR2 SVGIG (reference sequence). The V segment lost 2 bases and the J segment 4 bases; nucleotides outside the gene matches: 7. This chain's CDR3 is CAWSPQGISYGYTF. The CDR3 DNA follows: TGTGCCTGGAGTCCACAGGGGATCTCCTATGGCTACACCTTC. Looking up the rest from reference TRBV30 and TRBJ1-2 gives the full variable domain: SQTIHQWPATLVQPVGSPLSLECTVEGTSNPNLYWYRQAAGRGLQLLFYSVGIGQISSEVPQNLSASRPQDRQFILSSKKLLLSDSGFYLCAWSPQGISYGYTFGSGTRLTVV.

The chain employs TRBV2 and TRBJ1-6; the D is unclear. The germline V and J ends were trimmed by 5 bases and 3 bases, with 11 bases remaining between them. Germline V lookup: CDR1 SNHLY, CDR2 FYNNEI. The length of the CDR3 is 15 residues. CDR3 in DNA: TGTGCCAGCAGTCCGGGGTTCAACTATAATTCACCCCTCCACTTT. As protein: CASSPGFNYNSPLHF. Full variable domain (remainder filled in from reference TRBV2 and TRBJ1-6): EPEVTQTPSHQVTQMGQEVILRCVPISNHLYFYWYRQILGQKVEFLVSFYNNEISEKSEIFDDQFSVERPDGSNFTLKIRSTKLEDSAMYFCASSPGFNYNSPLHFGNGTRLTVT.

V gene TRBV9 combines with J gene TRBJ2-3; 8 bases align to TRBD1. V gave up 0 bases and J gave up 2 bases; unmatched junction bases: 8. The CDR3 extends over 17 amino acids. The germline V gene encodes CDR1 SGDLS and CDR2 YYNGEE. The CDR3 DNA reads as TGTGCCAGCAGCGTAGAACGGGGGACAGGAGACACAGATACGCAGTATTTT. Protein product: CASSVERGTGDTDTQYF. Drawing the rest from reference TRBV9 and TRBJ2-3, the complete variable domain is DSGVTQTPKHLITATGQRVTLRCSPRSGDLSVYWYQQSLDQGLQFLIQYYNGEERAKGNILERFSAQQFPDLHSELNLSSLELGDSALYFCASSVERGTGDTDTQYFGPGTRLTVL.

The gene calls are TRBV28 and TRBJ1-2; 7 bases match TRBD1. Germline values: CDR1 MDHEN, CDR2 SYDVKM. The trim removed 4 bases at V and 6 bases at J, leaving 8 bases unmatched. This CDR3 has 14 amino acids. The CDR3 DNA sequence: TGTGCCAGCAGTTCCCCCGGGACAGTCGATGGCTACACCTTC. It specifies CASSSPGTVDGYTF.

The J gene is TRBJ1-6, the V gene TRBV27, with D perhaps TRBD1 (6 bases). The CDR3 has 15 residues. The V end was cut by 2 bases, the J end by 10 bases, with 15 bases between. Per germline, CDR1 MNHEY and CDR2 SMNVEV (reference sequence). The CDR3 here is CASSLIGGLISPLHF. CDR3 nucleotides: TGTGCCAGCAGTTTAATAGGGGGATTAATCTCACCCCTCCACTTT.

The rearrangement uses TRBV6-6 and TRBJ2-5; possibly TRBD2 for D (7 bases). Deletions cut 5 bases from V and 4 bases from J, with 20 bases between. Germline-derived CDR1 and CDR2 are MNHNY and SVGAGI (reference sequence). The CDR3 has 16 amino acids. CDR3 sequence reads: CASSHTFGGRGETQYF. The CDR3 region has the DNA TGTGCCAGCAGTCACACCTTCGGGGGGCGAGGAGAGACCCAGTACTTC.

The rearrangement joins TRBV12-3 or TRBV12-4 to TRBJ1-2, with D perhaps matching TRBD1 (6 bases). V was trimmed by 4 bases and J by 8 bases, leaving 14 bases between them. There are 13 residues in the CDR3. The CDR3 reads CASSSGQSSGYTF. CDR3 DNA sequence: TGTGCCAGCAGTTCAGGACAGTCGAGCGGCTACACCTTC.

The J gene is TRBJ2-3, the V gene TRBV30; perhaps TRBD1 as D (5 bases). Germline assignment: CDR1 GTSNPN and CDR2 SVGIG (reference sequence). Trimming shortened V by 3 bases and J by 0 bases, and 13 bases separated the two germline ends. The CDR3 runs 15 residues. The CDR3 loop is CAWSGHAGSTDTQYF. The CDR3 nucleotides are TGTGCCTGGAGCGGACACGCCGGTAGCACAGATACGCAGTATTTT.

The gene calls are TRBV4-2 and TRBJ2-4; D remains ambiguous. This CDR3 contains 15 residues. Trimming left V 1 base short and J 4 bases short, with 11 bases between. Germline-derived CDR1 and CDR2 are LGHNA and YNFKEQ. DNA for the CDR3: TGTGCCAGCAGCCAAGTGGCCCAGGCTAAAAACATTCAGTACTTC. Residues: CASSQVAQAKNIQYF.

V and J are TRBV28 and TRBJ1-2; D remains unclear. This CDR3 region has 14 residues. Trimming took 6 bases from V and 7 from J, leaving 18 bases between them. Germline values: CDR1 MDHEN, CDR2 SYDVKM. This chain's CDR3 is CASSSPGSRRGYTF. CDR3 nucleotide sequence: TGTGCCAGCAGCTCCCCCGGCTCACGTCGTGGCTACACCTTC.

V is TRBV5-6 and J is TRBJ2-7, with 7 positions matching TRBD1. Unmatched junction bases numbered 9, after V lost 8 bases and J lost 1 base. CDR3 length: 14 amino acids. Germline V gene sequence: CDR1 SGHDT, CDR2 YYEEEE. CDR3 nucleotides: TGTGCCAGTGTCGCCCGGACAGGTTCCTACGAGCAGTACTTC. Its translation: CASVARTGSYEQYF.

The J gene is TRBJ2-5, the V gene TRBV12-3 or TRBV12-4; TRBD2 might be the D (5 bases). With 6 bases removed from V and 5 bases from J, the gap between germline ends came to 13 bases. CDR3 size: 13 residues. The CDR3, as DNA: TGTGCCAGCAGCCTGGATACGGGGGAGACCCAGTACTTC. Translation: CASSLDTGETQYF.

This chain links TRBV19 with TRBJ2-5, with D hard to call. Germline V lookup: CDR1 LNHDA, CDR2 SQIVND (reference sequence). V lost 6 bases, J lost 5 bases, and 19 bases lay in between. There are 15 residues in the CDR3. CDR3 DNA sequence: TGTGCCAGTAGGCCCTTGGGGATGTTCGGGGAGACCCAGTACTTC. Its protein product is CASRPLGMFGETQYF. The entire variable domain, with the rest obtained from reference TRBV19 and TRBJ2-5, is as follows: DGGITQSPKYLFRKEGQNVTLSCEQNLNHDAMYWYRQDPGQGLRLIYYSQIVNDFQKGDIAEGYSVSREKKESFPLTVTSAQKNPTAFYLCASRPLGMFGETQYFGPGTRLLVL.

The chain carries TRBV6-1 and TRBJ1-4; no definite D call. Germline CDR1 is MNHNS and CDR2 is SASEGT. CDR3 size: 17 residues. The V end lost 4 bases, the J end lost 0 bases, and 15 bases lay between the germline ends. In DNA, the CDR3 is TGTGCCAGCAGTGTTTCGAGGAGAAGGTCAACTAATGAAAAACTGTTTTTT. This sequence encodes CASSVSRRRSTNEKLFF.

The rearrangement uses TRBV7-9 and TRBJ1-4; TRBD1 matches at 8 bases. With V trimmed by 8 bases and J by 7 bases, 9 bases remained unmatched. The CDR3 length is 14 residues. Germline loops: CDR1 SEHNR, CDR2 FQNEAQ (reference sequence). CDR3 DNA: TGTGCCAGCGGTTCGCAGGGGGCCGGTGAAAAACTGTTTTTT. Protein sequence: CASGSQGAGEKLFF.